A selection of T cell receptor beta chains follows, all from one sample in a study of CD8+ T cells in alopecia areata. Clones were read by immunoSEQ multiplex PCR, and TCRdb kept only the in-frame ones, dropping some. The sample lists about 220,000 clones; approximately 57% were seen once. Source: CD4+ T cells sorted from blood, taken at week 4, from a patient treated with tofacitinib. Receptors were obtained from a human donor with alopecia areata. Each CDR3 is given with its conserved first and last residue. A D gene is named only where the DNA matches it firmly. Size tells how often a clone was seen (once, few, many) or the class of an expanded clone, and some rows leave it out.

>NA|TRBJ2-2|TRBV4-3|few
CASSQERQVGGELFF
TGCGCCAGCAGCCAGGAGAGACAGGTCGGCGGGGAGCTGTTTTTT
>TRBD1|TRBJ2-7|TRBV29-1|many
CSVVSGARGSYEQYF
TGCAGCGTTGTAAGTGGGGCCAGGGGGTCCTACGAGCAGTACTTC
>NA|TRBJ2-1|TRBV5-6|NA
CASSYDDEQFF
TGTGCCAGCAGCTATGACGATGAGCAGTTCTTC
>NA|TRBJ1-5|TRBV4-3|NA
CASSQDATGTFNQPQHF
TGCGCCAGCAGCCAAGACGCCACCGGGACCTTCAATCAGCCCCAGCATTTT
>TRBD2|TRBJ2-7|TRBV18|NA
CASSTLFPGLAGVEQYF
TGTGCCAGCTCAACACTCTTTCCTGGACTAGCGGGGGTCGAGCAGTACTTC
>NA|TRBJ2-1|TRBV20-1|NA
CSAITGVEQFF
TGCAGTGCTATTACAGGCGTTGAGCAGTTCTTC
>TRBD2|TRBJ2-3|TRBV29-1|NA
CSAQTSGVGDTQYF
TGCAGCGCTCAGACTAGCGGTGTAGGAGATACGCAGTATTTT
>NA|TRBJ2-3|TRBV20-1|NA
CSARSPDTQYF
TGCAGTGCTAGAAGCCCAGATACGCAGTATTTT
>TRBD1|TRBJ2-3|TRBV6-1|NA
CASSRQGSTDTQYF
TGTGCCAGCAGCAGACAGGGGAGCACAGATACGCAGTATTTT
>TRBD1|TRBJ1-1|TRBV6-6|NA
CASSRQGQGNTEAFF
TGTGCCAGCAGCCGGCAGGGACAGGGGAACACTGAAGCTTTCTTT
>NA|TRBJ2-7|TRBV5-1|NA
CASQKEPPPDEQYF
TGCGCCAGCCAGAAGGAACCGCCGCCTGACGAGCAGTACTTC
>TRBD1|TRBJ1-2|TRBV18|NA
CASSPERPGGGYGYTF
TGTGCCAGCTCACCCGAACGACCAGGGGGCGGCTATGGCTACACCTTC
>NA|TRBJ1-2|TRBV6-6|NA
CASSYSTAYGYTF
TGTGCCAGCAGTTACTCGACAGCCTATGGCTACACCTTC
>NA|TRBJ2-1|TRBV29-1|NA
CSGGGGGPYNEQFF
TGCAGCGGTGGAGGTGGGGGACCCTACAATGAGCAGTTCTTC
>NA|TRBJ2-7|TRBV9|NA
CASSVATGREQYF
TGTGCCAGCAGCGTAGCTACAGGGAGGGAGCAGTACTTC
>TRBD2|TRBJ2-3|TRBV7-3|NA
CASSPGLAGSGQYF
TGTGCCAGCAGCCCGGGGCTAGCGGGGTCTGGGCAGTATTTT
>TRBD1|TRBJ2-7|TRBV2|few
CASAETGGPTYEQYF
TGTGCCAGCGCGGAGACAGGGGGTCCTACCTACGAGCAGTACTTC
>TRBD1|TRBJ1-2|TRBV4-3|NA
CASSQGSSGGNGYTF
TGCGCCAGCAGCCAAGGGTCTTCAGGGGGCAACGGCTACACCTTC
>TRBD2|TRBJ2-5|TRBV2|NA
CASSLRGGETQYF
TGTGCCAGCAGTCTTAGGGGAGGGGAGACCCAGTACTTC
>NA|TRBJ2-1|TRBV7-6|NA
CASSSTTGSYNEQFF
TGTGCCAGCAGCAGCACCACTGGCTCCTACAATGAGCAGTTCTTC
>TRBD2|TRBJ2-2|TRBV10-3|few
CAISGLAANTGELFF
TGTGCCATCAGTGGACTAGCGGCGAACACCGGGGAGCTGTTTTTT
>TRBD1|TRBJ2-7|TRBV2|NA
CASRGQGSYEQYF
TGTGCCAGCAGGGGACAGGGTAGCTACGAGCAGTACTTC
>NA|TRBJ2-1|TRBV4-3|few
CASSQEWAPGLEQFF
TGCGCCAGCAGCCAAGAATGGGCCCCGGGGCTTGAGCAGTTCTTC
>NA|TRBJ2-2|TRBV5-1|NA
CASSPLAGSGELFF
TGCGCCAGCAGCCCCCTGGCAGGGTCCGGGGAGCTGTTTTTT
>NA|TRBJ2-4|TRBV5-5|NA
CASSRQVSKNIQYF
TGTGCCAGCAGCCGACAGGTCTCCAAAAACATTCAGTACTTC